This TCR beta chain was captured by sequencing in a study of early T cells in non-severe SARS-CoV-2 infection. This clonotype was observed at least ten times. cDNA molecules, individually, were tagged with unique molecular identifiers. From the 5' RACE reads, TCRdb called clonotypes with MiXCR, one entry per CDR3 protein. The table records about 80,000 distinct CDR3 sequences, roughly 12% of them present only once. The junction had 8 bases not matched to a gene; V was cut back by 7 bases and J by 4 bases. The CDR3 is 14 amino acids. The germline V gene has CDR1 SGHRS and CDR2 YFSETQ. The chain recombines TRBV5-1 with TRBJ2-1; 7 positions match TRBD1. The clonotype was recovered from an adult who was a healthcare worker with PCR-confirmed SARS-CoV-2 infection or an uninfected control (not recorded which). The donor label of this sample is uncertain. The sample was whole blood, taken at baseline. CDR3 nucleotides: TGCGCCAGCTCTCTGCAGGGACAGTACAATGAGCAGTTCTTC. Protein product: CASSLQGQYNEQFF. The variable domain in full, with the rest retrieved from reference TRBV5-1 and TRBJ2-1, is KAGVTQTPRYLIKTRGQQVTLSCSPISGHRSVSWYQQTPGQGLQFLFEYFSETQRNKGNFPGRFSGRQFSNSRSEMNVSTLELGDSALYLCASSLQGQYNEQFFGPGTRLTVL.